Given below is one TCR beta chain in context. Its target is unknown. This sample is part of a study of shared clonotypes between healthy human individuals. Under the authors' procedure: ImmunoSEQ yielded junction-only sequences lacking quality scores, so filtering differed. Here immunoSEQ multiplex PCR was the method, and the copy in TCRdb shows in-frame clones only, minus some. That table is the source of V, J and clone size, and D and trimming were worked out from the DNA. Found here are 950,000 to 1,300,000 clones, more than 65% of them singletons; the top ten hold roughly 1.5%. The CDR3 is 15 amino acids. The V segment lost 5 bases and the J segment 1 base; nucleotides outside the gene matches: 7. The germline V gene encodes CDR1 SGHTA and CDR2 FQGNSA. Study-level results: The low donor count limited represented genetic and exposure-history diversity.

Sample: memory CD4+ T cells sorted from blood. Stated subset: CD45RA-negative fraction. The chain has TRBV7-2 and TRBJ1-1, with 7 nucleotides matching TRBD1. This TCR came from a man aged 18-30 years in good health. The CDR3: CASSPRRQGNTEAFF. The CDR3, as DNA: TGTGCCAGCAGCCCTCGTAGACAGGGGAACACTGAAGCTTTCTTT. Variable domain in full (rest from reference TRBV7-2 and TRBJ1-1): GAGVSQSPSNKVTEKGKDVELRCDPISGHTALYWYRQSLGQGLEFLIYFQGNSAPDKSGLPSDRFSAERTGGSVSTLTIQRTQQEDSAVYLCASSPRRQGNTEAFFGQGTRLTVV.